This is a list of T cell receptor beta chains from one sample in a study of graft-versus-host responses after intestinal transplantation. The assay was immunoSEQ multiplex PCR, and TCRdb's table has in-frame clones only and misses some. The repertoire includes 95,000 or so clones, around 90% of them detected once, and roughly 16% sits in the top ten. Source: PBMCs, taken 450 to 480 days after intestinal transplant. These receptors came from a human patient who received an intestinal transplant, so some T cells may come from the graft donor. CDR3s include the opening cysteine and the closing phenylalanine or tryptophan. The order of the fields is clone size, D gene, J gene, V gene, CDR3 protein, CDR3 DNA. The D gene is left open where the match is weak. Clone size, where shown, is once, few, many, or a class for clones that have expanded.

size: .
D: .
J: TRBJ1-2
V: TRBV29-1
CDR3: CSVENGANLYGYTF
DNA: TGCAGCGTTGAAAATGGCGCAAACCTCTATGGCTACACCTTC

size: .
D: .
J: TRBJ1-3
V: TRBV6-1
CDR3: CASSEAGGRGNTIYF
DNA: TGTGCCAGCAGTGAAGCTGGGGGGCGCGGAAACACCATATATTTT

size: once
D: .
J: TRBJ1-5
V: TRBV4-1
CDR3: CASSQVPGGAGGQPQHF
DNA: TGCGCCAGCAGCCAAGTCCCCGGAGGGGCCGGGGGTCAGCCCCAGCATTTT

size: .
D: .
J: TRBJ2-7
V: TRBV2
CDR3: CASSPGPSSYEQYF
DNA: TGTGCCAGCAGTCCGGGCCCAAGCTCCTACGAGCAGTACTTC

size: .
D: .
J: TRBJ2-5
V: TRBV5-1
CDR3: CASSLVPGSQETQYF
DNA: TGCGCCAGCAGCTTGGTTCCGGGATCCCAAGAGACCCAGTACTTC

size: .
D: .
J: TRBJ1-5
V: TRBV5-8
CDR3: CASSLNSNQPQHF
DNA: TGTGCCAGCAGCTTGAATAGCAATCAGCCCCAGCATTTT

size: .
D: TRBD1
J: TRBJ1-5
V: TRBV7-9
CDR3: CASSHVTTGVGNQPQHF
DNA: TGTGCCAGCAGTCATGTGACGACAGGGGTGGGCAATCAGCCCCAGCATTTT

size: .
D: .
J: TRBJ2-3
V: TRBV11-2
CDR3: CASSPRGRNTQYF
DNA: TGTGCCAGCAGCCCCAGGGGGAGGAATACGCAGTATTTT

size: .
D: TRBD1
J: TRBJ2-7
V: TRBV6-1
CDR3: CASSHRGSGEQYF
DNA: TGTGCCAGCAGCCACAGGGGTTCGGGCGAGCAGTACTTC

size: .
D: .
J: TRBJ1-3
V: TRBV29-1
CDR3: CSVSPNTGNTIYF
DNA: TGCAGCGTTTCCCCAAATACTGGAAACACCATATATTTT

size: .
D: .
J: TRBJ2-6
V: TRBV27
CDR3: CASSLLHWLQSRANVLTF
DNA: TGTGCCAGCAGTCTGCTCCACTGGCTACAAAGTCGGGCCAACGTCCTGACTTTC

size: .
D: .
J: TRBJ1-6
V: TRBV5-6
CDR3: CASSLFGDHNSPLHF
DNA: TGTGCCAGCAGCTTGTTTGGGGATCATAATTCACCCCTCCACTTT

size: .
D: .
J: TRBJ1-2
V: TRBV20-1
CDR3: CSARPGASYTF
DNA: TGCAGTGCCAGACCGGGGGCAAGCTACACCTTC

size: .
D: .
J: TRBJ1-6
V: TRBV7-9
CDR3: CASSLSPPFLALHF
DNA: TGTGCCAGCAGCTTATCCCCCCCTTTTTTGGCCCTCCACTTT

size: .
D: .
J: TRBJ2-1
V: TRBV11-2
CDR3: CASSLFELEQFF
DNA: TGTGCCAGCAGCTTATTCGAGCTTGAGCAGTTCTTC

size: .
D: .
J: TRBJ1-2
V: TRBV5-4
CDR3: CASSLDEGHYGYTF
DNA: TGTGCCAGCAGCTTGGACGAGGGGCACTATGGCTACACCTTC

size: once
D: .
J: TRBJ1-5
V: TRBV7-8
CDR3: CASSLAGVYSNQPQHF
DNA: TGTGCCAGCAGCTTAGCAGGGGTTTATAGCAATCAGCCCCAGCATTTT

size: once
D: TRBD1
J: TRBJ1-1
V: TRBV5-4
CDR3: CASSLSGQGAIEAFF
DNA: TGTGCCAGCAGCCTTTCCGGACAGGGGGCCATTGAAGCTTTCTTT

size: .
D: .
J: TRBJ1-1
V: TRBV6-5
CDR3: CASSYSQGWGTEAFF
DNA: TGTGCCAGCAGTTACTCGCAGGGATGGGGGACTGAAGCTTTCTTT

size: .
D: .
J: TRBJ2-5
V: TRBV7-6
CDR3: CASSLARDFQETQYF
DNA: TGTGCCAGCAGCTTAGCCCGGGACTTCCAAGAGACCCAGTACTTC

size: .
D: .
J: TRBJ1-6
V: TRBV6-5
CDR3: CASSLPEYNSPLHF
DNA: TGTGCCAGCAGTTTGCCCGAATATAATTCACCCCTCCACTTT

size: .
D: .
J: TRBJ1-4
V: TRBV4-3
CDR3: CASSQTQVPGEKLFF
DNA: TGCGCCAGCAGCCAGACGCAGGTCCCCGGTGAAAAACTGTTTTTT

size: .
D: .
J: TRBJ1-1
V: TRBV29-1
CDR3: CSVERGATNTEAFF
DNA: TGCAGCGTTGAAAGGGGGGCTACGAACACTGAAGCTTTCTTT

size: .
D: TRBD2
J: TRBJ2-1
V: TRBV7-2
CDR3: CASSLGYGMRGSSYNEQFF
DNA: TGTGCCAGCAGCTTAGGATATGGTATGCGGGGGAGCTCCTACAATGAGCAGTTCTTC

size: .
D: .
J: TRBJ1-2
V: TRBV20-1
CDR3: CSASLRYGYTF
DNA: TGCAGTGCTAGCCTTCGGTATGGCTACACCTTC

size: .
D: .
J: TRBJ1-1
V: TRBV6-5
CDR3: CASSSTGWGTEAFF
DNA: TGTGCCAGCAGCTCAACAGGGTGGGGCACTGAAGCTTTCTTT

size: .
D: .
J: TRBJ2-5
V: TRBV6-5
CDR3: CASSPTGVQETQYF
DNA: TGTGCCAGCAGCCCGACCGGGGTCCAAGAGACCCAGTACTTC

size: .
D: .
J: TRBJ2-3
V: TRBV6-4
CDR3: CASSPRAGGTDTQYF
DNA: TGTGCCAGCAGCCCCCGGGCCGGGGGCACAGATACGCAGTATTTT

size: once
D: .
J: TRBJ1-6
V: TRBV11-3
CDR3: CASSLGGDPYNSPLHF
DNA: TGTGCCAGCAGCTTAGGGGGAGACCCCTATAATTCACCCCTCCACTTT

size: .
D: TRBD2
J: TRBJ2-3
V: TRBV9
CDR3: CASSPLAGLTDTQYF
DNA: TGTGCCAGCAGCCCACTAGCGGGACTAACAGATACGCAGTATTTT

size: .
D: .
J: TRBJ2-1
V: TRBV6-4
CDR3: CASSVGADRYNEQFF
DNA: TGTGCCAGCAGTGTGGGTGCAGACCGCTACAATGAGCAGTTCTTC

size: .
D: .
J: TRBJ2-7
V: TRBV14
CDR3: CASSQGSYEQYF
DNA: TGTGCCAGCAGCCAGGGAAGCTACGAGCAGTACTTC

size: .
D: .
J: TRBJ1-1
V: TRBV6-1
CDR3: CASRGGVEMAEAFF
DNA: TGTGCCAGCAGGGGGGGGGTGGAAATGGCTGAAGCTTTCTTT

size: .
D: TRBD1
J: TRBJ2-1
V: TRBV27
CDR3: CASSWGTGAYNEQFF
DNA: TGTGCCAGCAGTTGGGGGACAGGGGCCTACAATGAGCAGTTCTTC

size: .
D: .
J: TRBJ1-2
V: TRBV19
CDR3: CASTTAIHYGYTF
DNA: TGTGCCAGTACTACCGCTATCCACTATGGCTACACCTTC

size: .
D: .
J: TRBJ2-1
V: TRBV5-4
CDR3: CAGGEGGVAWEQFF
DNA: TGTGCCGGCGGAGAGGGGGGAGTCGCATGGGAGCAGTTCTTC

size: .
D: .
J: TRBJ1-6
V: TRBV7-6
CDR3: CASSHQGRNSPLHF
DNA: TGTGCCAGCAGCCACCAGGGGAGGAATTCACCCCTCCACTTT

size: .
D: TRBD1
J: TRBJ2-7
V: TRBV2
CDR3: CASSGDRGDYEQYF
DNA: TGTGCCAGCAGTGGGGACAGGGGGGACTACGAGCAGTACTTC

size: .
D: .
J: TRBJ2-4
V: TRBV5-5
CDR3: CASSPRTLALAKNIQYF
DNA: TGTGCCAGCAGCCCGAGGACCCTCGCGCTCGCCAAAAACATTCAGTACTTC

size: .
D: .
J: TRBJ1-5
V: TRBV19
CDR3: CASSWGNGNQPQHF
DNA: TGTGCCAGTAGTTGGGGGAATGGCAATCAGCCCCAGCATTTT

size: .
D: .
J: TRBJ1-3
V: TRBV18
CDR3: CASSPAQGHGNTIYF
DNA: TGTGCCAGCTCACCCGCGCAGGGACATGGAAACACCATATATTTT

size: .
D: .
J: TRBJ2-7
V: TRBV12-5
CDR3: CASGFSLISYEQYF
DNA: TGTGCTAGTGGTTTTTCGCTGATCTCCTACGAGCAGTACTTC

size: .
D: .
J: TRBJ1-3
V: TRBV11-2
CDR3: CASSPRGGTTAGNTIYF
DNA: TGTGCCAGCAGCCCCAGGGGAGGGACGACAGCTGGAAACACCATATATTTT

size: once
D: .
J: TRBJ1-1
V: TRBV19
CDR3: CASKGGWGAGDPEAFF
DNA: TGTGCCAGTAAAGGAGGATGGGGGGCAGGGGACCCTGAAGCTTTCTTT

size: .
D: .
J: TRBJ1-2
V: TRBV4-1
CDR3: CASNSGSYGYTF
DNA: TGCGCCTCCAACTCTGGCTCCTATGGCTACACCTTC

size: few
D: TRBD1
J: TRBJ1-2
V: TRBV5-8
CDR3: CASSLAGTGLPSLYGYTF
DNA: TGTGCCAGCAGCTTGGCGGGGACAGGGCTCCCAAGCCTCTATGGCTACACCTTC

size: few
D: TRBD2
J: TRBJ2-7
V: TRBV5-5
CDR3: CASSVKSGTSGSYEQYF
DNA: TGTGCCAGCAGCGTAAAGTCCGGGACTAGCGGATCCTACGAGCAGTACTTC

size: .
D: .
J: TRBJ2-7
V: TRBV27
CDR3: CASSLNGEQYF
DNA: TGTGCCAGCAGTCTGAACGGCGAGCAGTACTTC

size: .
D: .
J: TRBJ2-5
V: TRBV6-1
CDR3: CASRTGGPGVETQYF
DNA: TGTGCCAGCAGAACCGGGGGGCCGGGGGTAGAGACCCAGTACTTC

size: .
D: TRBD1
J: TRBJ1-1
V: TRBV7-2
CDR3: CASSLSAGGLTEAFF
DNA: TGTGCCAGCAGCTTATCGGCAGGGGGACTCACTGAAGCTTTCTTT

size: .
D: .
J: TRBJ1-6
V: TRBV7-9
CDR3: CASTPSPYNSPLHF
DNA: TGTGCCAGCACCCCGTCTCCTTATAATTCACCCCTCCACTTT

size: .
D: .
J: TRBJ2-2
V: TRBV19
CDR3: CASSIWGATGELFF
DNA: TGTGCCAGTAGTATTTGGGGTGCCACCGGGGAGCTGTTTTTT

size: .
D: TRBD2
J: TRBJ2-3
V: TRBV7-3
CDR3: CASSFLAGTDTQYF
DNA: TGTGCCAGCAGCTTTCTAGCGGGGACAGATACGCAGTATTTT